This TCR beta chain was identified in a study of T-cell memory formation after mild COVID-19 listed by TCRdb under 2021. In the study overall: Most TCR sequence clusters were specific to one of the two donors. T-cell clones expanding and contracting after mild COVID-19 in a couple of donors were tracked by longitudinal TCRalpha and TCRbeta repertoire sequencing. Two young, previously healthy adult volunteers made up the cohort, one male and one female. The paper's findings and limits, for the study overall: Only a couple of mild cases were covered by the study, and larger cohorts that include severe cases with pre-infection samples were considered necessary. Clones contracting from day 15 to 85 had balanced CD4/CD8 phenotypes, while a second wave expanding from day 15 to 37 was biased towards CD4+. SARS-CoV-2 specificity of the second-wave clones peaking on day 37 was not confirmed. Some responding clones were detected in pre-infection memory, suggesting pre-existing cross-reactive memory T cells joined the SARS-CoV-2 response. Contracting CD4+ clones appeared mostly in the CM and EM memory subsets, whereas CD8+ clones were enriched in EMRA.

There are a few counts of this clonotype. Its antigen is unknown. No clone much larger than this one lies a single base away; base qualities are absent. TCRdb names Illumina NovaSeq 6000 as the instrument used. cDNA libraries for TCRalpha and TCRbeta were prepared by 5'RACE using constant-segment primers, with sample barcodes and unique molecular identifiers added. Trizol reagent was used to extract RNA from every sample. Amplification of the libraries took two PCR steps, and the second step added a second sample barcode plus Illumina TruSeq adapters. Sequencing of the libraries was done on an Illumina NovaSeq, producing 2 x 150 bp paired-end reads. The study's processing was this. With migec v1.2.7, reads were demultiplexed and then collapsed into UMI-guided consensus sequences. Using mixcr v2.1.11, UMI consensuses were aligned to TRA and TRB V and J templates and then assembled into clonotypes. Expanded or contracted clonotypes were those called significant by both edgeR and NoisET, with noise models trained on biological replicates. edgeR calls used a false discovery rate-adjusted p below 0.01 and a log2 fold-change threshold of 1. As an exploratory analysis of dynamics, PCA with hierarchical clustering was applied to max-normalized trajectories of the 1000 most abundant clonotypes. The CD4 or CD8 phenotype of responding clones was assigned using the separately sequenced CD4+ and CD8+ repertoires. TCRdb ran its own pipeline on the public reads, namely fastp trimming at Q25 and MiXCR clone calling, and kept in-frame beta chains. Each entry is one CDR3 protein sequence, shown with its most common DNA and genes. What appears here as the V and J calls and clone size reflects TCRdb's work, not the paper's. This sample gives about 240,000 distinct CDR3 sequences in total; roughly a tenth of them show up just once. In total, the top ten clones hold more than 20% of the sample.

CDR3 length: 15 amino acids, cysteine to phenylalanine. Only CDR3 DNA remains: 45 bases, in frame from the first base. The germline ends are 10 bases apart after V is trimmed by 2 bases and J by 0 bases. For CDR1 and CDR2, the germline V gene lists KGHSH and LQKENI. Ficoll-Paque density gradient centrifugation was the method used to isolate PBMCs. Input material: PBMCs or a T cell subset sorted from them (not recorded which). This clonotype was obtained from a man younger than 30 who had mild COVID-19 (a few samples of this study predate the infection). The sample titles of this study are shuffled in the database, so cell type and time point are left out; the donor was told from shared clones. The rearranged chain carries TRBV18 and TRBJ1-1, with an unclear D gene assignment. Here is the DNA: TGTGCCAGCTCACCAAACGTCAGAATGAACACTGAAGCTTTCTTT. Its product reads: CASSPNVRMNTEAFF.